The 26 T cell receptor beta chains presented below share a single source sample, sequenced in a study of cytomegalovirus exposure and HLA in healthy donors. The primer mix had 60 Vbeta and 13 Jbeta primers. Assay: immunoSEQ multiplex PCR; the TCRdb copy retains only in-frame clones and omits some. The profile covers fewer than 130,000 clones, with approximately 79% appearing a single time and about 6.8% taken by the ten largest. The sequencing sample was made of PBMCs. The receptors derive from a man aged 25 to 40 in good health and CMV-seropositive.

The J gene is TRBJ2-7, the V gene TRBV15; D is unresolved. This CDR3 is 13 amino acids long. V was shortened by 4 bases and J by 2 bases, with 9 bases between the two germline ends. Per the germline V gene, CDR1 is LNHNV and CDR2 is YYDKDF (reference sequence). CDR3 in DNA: TGTGCCACCAGCATGGAGTGGGCCTACGAGCAGTACTTC. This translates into CATSMEWAYEQYF.

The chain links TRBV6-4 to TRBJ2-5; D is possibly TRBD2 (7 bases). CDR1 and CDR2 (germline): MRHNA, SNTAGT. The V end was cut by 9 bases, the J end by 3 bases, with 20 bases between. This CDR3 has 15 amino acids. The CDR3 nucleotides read TGTGCCAGGGTGGTGCCCCGGGGGGCGAAAGAGACCCAGTACTTC. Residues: CARVVPRGAKETQYF.

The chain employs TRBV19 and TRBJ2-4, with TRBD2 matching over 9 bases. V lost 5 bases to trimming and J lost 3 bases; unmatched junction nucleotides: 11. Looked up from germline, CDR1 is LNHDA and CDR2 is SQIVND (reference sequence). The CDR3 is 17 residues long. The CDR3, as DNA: TGTGCCAGTAGTGTGGAGCTAGCGGGGTCGATCAAAAACATTCAGTACTTC. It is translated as CASSVELAGSIKNIQYF.

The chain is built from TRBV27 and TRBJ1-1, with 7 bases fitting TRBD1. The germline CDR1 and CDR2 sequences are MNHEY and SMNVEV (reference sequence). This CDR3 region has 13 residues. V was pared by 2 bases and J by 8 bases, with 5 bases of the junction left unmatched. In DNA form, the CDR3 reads TGTGCCAGCAGTTTAATTGTAGGGGGCGAAGCTTTCTTT. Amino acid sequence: CASSLIVGGEAFF.

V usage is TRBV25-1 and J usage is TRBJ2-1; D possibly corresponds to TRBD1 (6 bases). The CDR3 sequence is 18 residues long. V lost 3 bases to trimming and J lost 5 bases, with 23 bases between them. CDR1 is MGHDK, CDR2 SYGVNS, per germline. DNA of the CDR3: TGTGCCAGCAGTGAGATACCAATACAGGGCCTAAGTAACAATGAGCAGTTCTTC. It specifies CASSEIPIQGLSNNEQFF.

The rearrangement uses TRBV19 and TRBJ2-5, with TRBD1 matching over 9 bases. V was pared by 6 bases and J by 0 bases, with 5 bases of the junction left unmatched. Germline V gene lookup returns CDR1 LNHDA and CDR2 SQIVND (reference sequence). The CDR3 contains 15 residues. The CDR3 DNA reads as TGTGCCAGTAGAACCGGGACAGGGAACCAAGAGACCCAGTACTTC. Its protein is CASRTGTGNQETQYF. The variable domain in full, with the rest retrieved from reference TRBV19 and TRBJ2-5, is DGGITQSPKYLFRKEGQNVTLSCEQNLNHDAMYWYRQDPGQGLRLIYYSQIVNDFQKGDIAEGYSVSREKKESFPLTVTSAQKNPTAFYLCASRTGTGNQETQYFGPGTRLLVL.

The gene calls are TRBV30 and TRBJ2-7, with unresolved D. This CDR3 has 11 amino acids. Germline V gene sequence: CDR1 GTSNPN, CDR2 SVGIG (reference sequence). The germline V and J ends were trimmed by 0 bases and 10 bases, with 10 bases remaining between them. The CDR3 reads CAWSVLDSQYF. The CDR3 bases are TGTGCCTGGAGTGTACTTGATTCTCAGTACTTC.

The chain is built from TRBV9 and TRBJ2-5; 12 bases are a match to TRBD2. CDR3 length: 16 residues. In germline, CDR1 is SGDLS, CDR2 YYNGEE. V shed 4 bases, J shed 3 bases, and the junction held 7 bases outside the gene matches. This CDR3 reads CASSLASGGDEETQYF. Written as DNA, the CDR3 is TGTGCCAGCAGCCTCGCTAGCGGGGGGGACGAAGAGACCCAGTACTTC.

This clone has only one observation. The CDR3 sequence is CASSYDMGAAGELFF. CDR3 in DNA: TGTGCCAGCAGTTATGATATGGGGGCCGCCGGGGAGCTGTTTTTT. The V and J genes are TRBV27 and TRBJ2-2, with D tentatively TRBD1 (6 bases). The CDR3 contains 15 residues. Germline assignment: CDR1 MNHEY and CDR2 SMNVEV (reference sequence). Trimming removed 4 bases at V and 6 bases at J, with 15 bases between.

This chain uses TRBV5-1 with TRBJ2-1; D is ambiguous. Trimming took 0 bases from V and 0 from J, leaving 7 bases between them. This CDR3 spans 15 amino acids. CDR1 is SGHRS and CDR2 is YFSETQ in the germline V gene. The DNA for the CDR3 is TGCGCCAGCAGCTTGGAGAGGAGCTCCTACAATGAGCAGTTCTTC. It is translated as CASSLERSSYNEQFF.

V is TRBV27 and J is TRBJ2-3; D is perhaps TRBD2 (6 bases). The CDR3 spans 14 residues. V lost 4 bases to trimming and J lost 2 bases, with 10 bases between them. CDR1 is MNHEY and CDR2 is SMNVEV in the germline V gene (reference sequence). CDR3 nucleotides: TGTGCCAGCAGTTGGGACTCGAACACAGATACGCAGTATTTT. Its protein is CASSWDSNTDTQYF.

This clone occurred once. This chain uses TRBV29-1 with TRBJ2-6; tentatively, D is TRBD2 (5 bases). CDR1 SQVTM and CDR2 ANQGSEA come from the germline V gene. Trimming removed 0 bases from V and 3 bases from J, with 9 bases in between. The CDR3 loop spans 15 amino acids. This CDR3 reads CSVEDRGFGANVLTF. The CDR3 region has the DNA TGCAGCGTTGAAGATCGGGGTTTTGGGGCCAACGTCCTGACTTTC.

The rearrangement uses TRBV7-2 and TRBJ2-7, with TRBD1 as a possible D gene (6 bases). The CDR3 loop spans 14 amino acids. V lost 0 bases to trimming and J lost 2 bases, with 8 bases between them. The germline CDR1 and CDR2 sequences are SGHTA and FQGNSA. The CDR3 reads CASSLATGPYEQYF. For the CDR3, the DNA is TGTGCCAGCAGCTTAGCTACAGGGCCCTACGAGCAGTACTTC.

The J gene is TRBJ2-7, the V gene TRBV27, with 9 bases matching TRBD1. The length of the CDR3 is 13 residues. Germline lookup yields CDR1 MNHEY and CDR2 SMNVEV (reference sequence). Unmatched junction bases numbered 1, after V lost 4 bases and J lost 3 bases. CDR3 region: CASSSGQGYEQYF. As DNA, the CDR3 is TGTGCCAGCAGTTCGGGACAGGGCTACGAGCAGTACTTC.

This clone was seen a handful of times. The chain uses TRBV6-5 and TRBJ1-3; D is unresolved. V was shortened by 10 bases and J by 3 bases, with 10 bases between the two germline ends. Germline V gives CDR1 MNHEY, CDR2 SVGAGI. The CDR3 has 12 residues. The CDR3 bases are TGTGCCACCCGGACTGTTGGAAACACCATATATTTT. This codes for CATRTVGNTIYF.

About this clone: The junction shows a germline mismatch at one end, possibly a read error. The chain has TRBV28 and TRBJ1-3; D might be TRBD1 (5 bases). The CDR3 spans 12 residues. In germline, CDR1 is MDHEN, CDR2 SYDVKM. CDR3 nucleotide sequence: TGTGCCAGCAGTCGGTCTGGGGGAGGCAGTACCTTT. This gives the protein CASSRSGGGSTF.

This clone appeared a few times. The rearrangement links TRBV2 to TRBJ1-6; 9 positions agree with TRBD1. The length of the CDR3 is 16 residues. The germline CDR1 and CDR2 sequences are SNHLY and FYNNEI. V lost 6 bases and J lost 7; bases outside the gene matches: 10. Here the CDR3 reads CASSLISDRGNSPLHF. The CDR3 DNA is TGTGCCAGCAGCCTAATTTCTGACAGGGGGAATTCACCCCTCCACTTT.

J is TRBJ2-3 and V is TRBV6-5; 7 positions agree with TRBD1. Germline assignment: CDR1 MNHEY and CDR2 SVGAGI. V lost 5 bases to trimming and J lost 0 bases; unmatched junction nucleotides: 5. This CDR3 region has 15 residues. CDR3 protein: CASSRQGISTDTQYF. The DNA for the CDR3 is TGTGCCAGCAGTAGACAGGGTATCAGCACAGATACGCAGTATTTT.

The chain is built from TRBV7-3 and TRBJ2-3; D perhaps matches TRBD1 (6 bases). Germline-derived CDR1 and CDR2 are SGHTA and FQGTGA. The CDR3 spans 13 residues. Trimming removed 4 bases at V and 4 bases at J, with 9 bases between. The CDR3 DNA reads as TGTGCCAGCAGCTCGACAGGATCAGATACGCAGTATTTT. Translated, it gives CASSSTGSDTQYF. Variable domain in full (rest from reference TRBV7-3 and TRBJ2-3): GAGVSQTPSNKVTEKGKYVELRCDPISGHTALYWYRQSLGQGPEFLIYFQGTGAADDSGLPNDRFFAVRPEGSVSTLKIQRTERGDSAVYLCASSSTGSDTQYFGPGTRLTVL.

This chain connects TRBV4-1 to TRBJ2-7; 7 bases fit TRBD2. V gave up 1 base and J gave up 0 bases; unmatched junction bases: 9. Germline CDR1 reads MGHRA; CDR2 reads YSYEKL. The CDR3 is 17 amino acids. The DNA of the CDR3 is TGCGCCAGCAGCCAAGTGATGGGGGGGGACCTCTCCTACGAGCAGTACTTC. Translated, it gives CASSQVMGGDLSYEQYF.

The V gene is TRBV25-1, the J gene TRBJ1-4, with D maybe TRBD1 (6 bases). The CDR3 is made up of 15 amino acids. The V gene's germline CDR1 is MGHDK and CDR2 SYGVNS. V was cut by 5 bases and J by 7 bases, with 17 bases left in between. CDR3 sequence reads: CASSKTGLEGEKLFF. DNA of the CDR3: TGTGCCAGCAGTAAAACAGGGTTAGAGGGTGAAAAACTGTTTTTT.

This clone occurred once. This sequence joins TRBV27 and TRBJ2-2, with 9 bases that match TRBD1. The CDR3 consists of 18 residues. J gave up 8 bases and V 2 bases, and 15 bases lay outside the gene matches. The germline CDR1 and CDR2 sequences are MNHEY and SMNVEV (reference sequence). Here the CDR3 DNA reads TGTGCCAGCAGTTTAAACTCAGGGACAGGGACCCTTCCTGGGGAGCTGTTTTTT. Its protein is CASSLNSGTGTLPGELFF.

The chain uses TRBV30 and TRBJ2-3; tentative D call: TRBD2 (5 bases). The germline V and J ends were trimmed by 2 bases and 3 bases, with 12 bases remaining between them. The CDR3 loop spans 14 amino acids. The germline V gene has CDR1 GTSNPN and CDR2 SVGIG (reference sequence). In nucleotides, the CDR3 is TGTGCCTGGAGTCGCCTTCGGGGAACAGATACGCAGTATTTT. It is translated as CAWSRLRGTDTQYF.

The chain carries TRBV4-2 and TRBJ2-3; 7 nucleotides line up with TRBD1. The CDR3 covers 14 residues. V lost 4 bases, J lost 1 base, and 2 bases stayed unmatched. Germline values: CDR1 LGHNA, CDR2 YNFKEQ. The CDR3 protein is CASSPGQGTDTQYF. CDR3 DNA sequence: TGTGCCAGCAGCCCAGGACAGGGCACAGATACGCAGTATTTT.

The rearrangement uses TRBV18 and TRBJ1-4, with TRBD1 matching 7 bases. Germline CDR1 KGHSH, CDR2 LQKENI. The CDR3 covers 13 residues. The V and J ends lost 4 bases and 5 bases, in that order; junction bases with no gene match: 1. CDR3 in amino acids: CASSRDRNEKLFF. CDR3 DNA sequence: TGTGCCAGCTCACGGGACAGAAATGAAAAACTGTTTTTT.

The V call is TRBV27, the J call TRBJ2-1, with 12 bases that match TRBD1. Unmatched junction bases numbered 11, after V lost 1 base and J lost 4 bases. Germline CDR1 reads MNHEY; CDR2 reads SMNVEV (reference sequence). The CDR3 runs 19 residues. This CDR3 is CASSLLGTGGEGRYNEQFF. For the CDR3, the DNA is TGTGCCAGCAGTTTATTAGGGACAGGGGGCGAGGGGCGTTACAATGAGCAGTTCTTC.